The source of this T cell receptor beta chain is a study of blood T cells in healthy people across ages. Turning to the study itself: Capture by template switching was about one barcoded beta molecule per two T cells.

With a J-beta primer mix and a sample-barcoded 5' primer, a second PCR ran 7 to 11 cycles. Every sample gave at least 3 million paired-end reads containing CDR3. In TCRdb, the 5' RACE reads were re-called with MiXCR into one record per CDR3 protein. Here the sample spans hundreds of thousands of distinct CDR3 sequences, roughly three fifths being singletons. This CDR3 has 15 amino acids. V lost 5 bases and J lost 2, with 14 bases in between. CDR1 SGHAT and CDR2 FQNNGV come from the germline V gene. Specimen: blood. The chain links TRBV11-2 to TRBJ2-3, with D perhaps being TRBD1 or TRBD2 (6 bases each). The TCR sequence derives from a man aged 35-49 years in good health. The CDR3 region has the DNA TGTGCCAGCAGCCCCGTGGGGGGCCCCACAGATACGCAGTATTTT. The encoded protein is CASSPVGGPTDTQYF.